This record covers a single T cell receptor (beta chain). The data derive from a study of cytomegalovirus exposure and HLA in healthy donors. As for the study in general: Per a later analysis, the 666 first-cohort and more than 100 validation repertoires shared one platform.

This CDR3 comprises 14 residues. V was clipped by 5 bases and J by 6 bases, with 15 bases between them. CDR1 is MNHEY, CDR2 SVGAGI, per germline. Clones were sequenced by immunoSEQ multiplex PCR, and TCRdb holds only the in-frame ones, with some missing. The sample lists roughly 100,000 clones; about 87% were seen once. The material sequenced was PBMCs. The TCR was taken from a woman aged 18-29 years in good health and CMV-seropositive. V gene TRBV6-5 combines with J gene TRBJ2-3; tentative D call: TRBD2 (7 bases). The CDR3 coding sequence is TGTGCCAGCAGTCTGGGGGCGGGGGACGATACGCAGTATTTT. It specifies CASSLGAGDDTQYF.